The rows below give T cell receptor beta chains drawn from one sample of a study of shared clonotypes between healthy human individuals. This table comes from immunoSEQ multiplex PCR, and its TCRdb copy is limited to in-frame clones, with some not included. The table includes about 2.2 million clones, just over 90% detected once. Source material: naive CD8+ T cells from PBMCs. The receptors come from a man aged 18-30 years in good health. Some clones in this sample may be carry-over from other donors' samples. The CDR3 runs from the conserved cysteine through the conserved F or W. D genes are given only for firm matches. Only some rows state a clone size, as once, few, many or a class for expanded clones.

abundance	j_gene	v_gene	d_gene	CDR3aa	CDR3nt
-	TRBJ2-1	TRBV29-1	-	CSVAGEQFF	TGCAGCGTTGCCGGTGAGCAGTTCTTC
-	TRBJ2-2	TRBV19	-	CASRILTGELFF	TGTGCCAGTAGGATACTAACCGGGGAGCTGTTTTTT
-	TRBJ2-3	TRBV7-9	TRBD2	CASNQAGVADTQYF	TGTGCCAGCAACCAGGCGGGAGTCGCAGATACGCAGTATTTT
-	TRBJ2-7	TRBV7-9	TRBD1	CASQTFDRGPHEQYF	TGTGCCAGCCAGACCTTTGACAGGGGACCCCACGAGCAGTACTTC
-	TRBJ2-5	TRBV7-9	TRBD2	CASRTSGEETQYF	TGTGCCAGCAGGACTAGCGGGGAAGAGACCCAGTACTTC
-	TRBJ2-7	TRBV7-9	TRBD1	CASSPRDRANEQYF	TGTGCCAGCAGCCCCCGGGACAGGGCCAACGAGCAGTACTTC
-	TRBJ2-3	TRBV7-9	-	CASIESPYREADTQYF	TGTGCCAGCATCGAAAGCCCTTACAGGGAGGCAGATACGCAGTATTTT
-	TRBJ2-1	TRBV2	-	CASSESEGQAYNEQFF	TGTGCCAGCAGTGAATCGGAGGGGCAGGCCTACAATGAGCAGTTCTTC
-	TRBJ1-2	TRBV6-5	-	CASSYAFSSGYTF	TGTGCCAGCAGTTACGCCTTCAGCAGTGGCTACACCTTC
-	TRBJ2-1	TRBV5-6	-	CASSLQHSYNEQFF	TGTGCCAGCAGCTTACAGCACTCCTACAATGAGCAGTTCTTC
-	TRBJ2-7	TRBV27	TRBD1	CASSPRTGGVYEQYF	TGTGCCAGCAGTCCCAGGACAGGGGGCGTCTACGAGCAGTACTTC
-	TRBJ1-1	TRBV19	-	CASSISPPQGMDTEAFF	TGTGCCAGTAGTATATCCCCCCCCCAGGGGATGGACACTGAAGCTTTCTTT
-	TRBJ1-1	TRBV11-2	-	CASSLRAEAFF	TGTGCCAGCAGCTTAAGGGCTGAAGCTTTCTTT
-	TRBJ2-1	TRBV5-1	-	CASRNYNEQFF	TGCGCCAGCAGGAATTACAATGAGCAGTTCTTC
-	TRBJ2-7	TRBV4-1	TRBD2	CASSQNPSGRGSYEQYF	TGCGCCAGCAGCCAAAACCCTAGCGGGAGAGGGTCCTACGAGCAGTACTTC
few	TRBJ2-1	TRBV10-3	-	CAISESGQPDEQFF	TGTGCCATCAGTGAGTCCGGACAACCTGATGAGCAGTTCTTC
-	TRBJ2-1	TRBV7-2	TRBD1	CASRPDLRDRGYNEQFF	TGTGCCAGTCGACCAGACCTGCGAGACAGGGGATACAATGAGCAGTTCTTC